One sample yielded the 6 T cell receptor beta chains listed below, sequenced in a study of OX40 agonist ivuxolimab in advanced cancers. The protocol was immunoSEQ multiplex PCR, while the TCRdb copy is restricted to in-frame clones and leaves out a portion. Seen here are under 85,000 clones, over 75% observed once, and the top ten hold roughly 3%. Sequences were derived from CD4+ or CD8+ T cells sorted from blood, sampled in a trial of the OX40 agonist ivuxolimab. These receptors were collected from an adult with an advanced solid tumor such as melanoma, head and neck, liver or kidney cancer.

V gene TRBV11-2 combines with J gene TRBJ2-1; D remains unclear. The CDR3 is 15 residues long. CDR1 SGHAT and CDR2 FQNNGV come from the germline V gene. V was pared by 5 bases and J by 4 bases, with 15 bases between. The CDR3 loop reads CASSPQVTAYNEQFF. CDR3 nucleotide sequence: TGTGCCAGCAGCCCCCAAGTAACGGCTTACAATGAGCAGTTCTTC.

The V and J genes are TRBV18 and TRBJ2-1; 8 bases map to TRBD2. J was trimmed by 5 bases and V by 1 base; bases with no gene match: 7. CDR1 and CDR2 from the germline V gene are KGHSH and LQKENI. The CDR3 is made up of 16 amino acids. The CDR3, as DNA: TGTGCCAGCTCACCACGGGACGGGGGGGCGAACAATGAGCAGTTCTTC. Protein product: CASSPRDGGANNEQFF.

This sequence joins TRBV19 and TRBJ2-7; no firm D call. The CDR3 is 12 amino acids. Trimming removed 5 bases from V and 4 bases from J, with 9 bases in between. From germline, CDR1 is LNHDA and CDR2 SQIVND (reference sequence). The CDR3 loop is CASSRGNYEQYF. DNA of the CDR3: TGTGCCAGTAGTCGAGGAAATTACGAGCAGTACTTC.

This clone was recorded only once. The chain is built from TRBV7-2 and TRBJ1-2; the D gene is possibly TRBD1 (5 bases). CDR1 is SGHTA and CDR2 is FQGNSA in the germline V gene. The CDR3 runs 17 residues. Trimming cost V 5 bases and J 0 bases, with 19 bases left between them. CDR3 coding DNA: TGTGCCAGCAGCCCCCGTCAAACAGGACTAGCTAACTATGGCTACACCTTC. The encoded protein is CASSPRQTGLANYGYTF.

This rearrangement joins TRBV7-2 to TRBJ2-5; D tentatively fits TRBD1 or TRBD2 (5 bases each). V was clipped by 4 bases and J by 6 bases, with 15 bases between them. Looked up from germline, CDR1 is SGHTA and CDR2 is FQGNSA. This CDR3 has 14 amino acids. DNA for the CDR3: TGTGCCAGCAGCTCCGGGGCCTCGTTACAGACCCAGTACTTC. This codes for CASSSGASLQTQYF.

V usage is TRBV2 and J usage is TRBJ1-2, with D possibly matching TRBD1 (5 bases). This CDR3 has 11 amino acids. The V and J ends lost 8 bases and 13 bases respectively, with 17 bases between them. From germline, CDR1 is SNHLY and CDR2 FYNNEI. This chain's CDR3 is CASSRLDSPTF. The CDR3 DNA sequence: TGTGCCAGCTCTAGGCTAGACAGCCCCACCTTC.